This TCR beta chain comes out of a study of response to subunit inactivated influenza vaccine. The ends were cut back, 0 bases at V and 11 bases at J, with 13 bases in the middle. The CDR3 length is 12 residues. CDR1 and CDR2 from the germline V gene are DFQATT and SNEGSKA (reference sequence). TCRdb recomputed calls from the RT-PCR reads with MiXCR, one row per CDR3 protein. Of about 500,000 distinct CDR3 sequences detected, approximately 15% appear once; the ten largest clones hold roughly 3.1%. The material sequenced was CD4+ T cells sorted from PBMCs, taken approximately 25 months after vaccination. The chain recombines TRBV20-1 with TRBJ1-1, with D perhaps matching TRBD1 (6 bases). The receptor comes from a man aged 50 to 75 who received an inactivated influenza vaccine. This CDR3 reads CSARDQDRWAFF. In DNA, the CDR3 is TGCAGTGCTAGAGATCAGGACAGATGGGCTTTCTTT.